This T cell receptor beta chain came from a study of T cells in Graves' hyperthyroidism and ophthalmopathy. Germline V lookup: CDR1 LGHNA, CDR2 YSLEER. Trimming removed 2 bases from V and 4 bases from J; junction bases left unmatched: 7. The CDR3 is 15 residues long. RNA transcripts served as the template for amplifying TCR beta CDR3 regions. HTBI primers were employed in a first-round RT-PCR of the TCR CDR3. TCRdb ran MiXCR on the multiplex PCR reads and lists one entry per CDR3 protein. The top ten hold about 29% of the sample, which has about 500,000 distinct CDR3 sequences, 15% to 20% seen once. This clonotype occurred many times.

The clonotype comes from a woman aged 25 to 39 with Graves' ophthalmopathy. The chain has TRBV4-3 and TRBJ2-5; TRBD1 aligns across 7 bases. Sample: blood. For the CDR3, the DNA is TGCGCCAGCAGCCAAAAGACAGGGCGTGGAGAGACCCAGTACTTC. It yields the protein CASSQKTGRGETQYF.